The sequence of this TCR beta chain was determined in a study of technical replicates of blood from several donors. Sequencing was performed with immunoSEQ multiplex PCR; in TCRdb, only in-frame clones are kept and a portion is missing. Found here are some 62,000 clones, 70% to 90% of them singletons; the top ten hold 5.1%. With regard to this clone: An end of the junction does not agree with germline; a read error may underlie this.

The receptor was isolated from a human donor in good health. Some clones in this sample may be carry-over from other donors' samples. What was sequenced was PBMCs.

The CDR3 DNA follows: TGTGCCATCAGAGGGACTAGCGGAACAGGAGTTACTTTC. Amino acids: CAIRGTSGTGVTF. The chain combines TRBV10-3 with TRBJ2-4, with 11 bases matching TRBD2. CDR1 and CDR2 from the germline V gene are ENHRY and SYGVKD. The length of the CDR3 is 13 residues.